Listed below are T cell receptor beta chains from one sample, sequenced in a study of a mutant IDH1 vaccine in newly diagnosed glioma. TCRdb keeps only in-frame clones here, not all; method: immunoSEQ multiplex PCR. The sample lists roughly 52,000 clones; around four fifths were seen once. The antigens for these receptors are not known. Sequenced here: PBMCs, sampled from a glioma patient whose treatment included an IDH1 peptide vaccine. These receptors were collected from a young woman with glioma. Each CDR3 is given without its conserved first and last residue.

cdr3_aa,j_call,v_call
ASSYSNLGRTEAF,TRBJ1-1,TRBV6-5
ASSFLARAP,TRBJ1-2,TRBV7-9
ASRQGSVADTQY,TRBJ2-3,TRBV25-1
ASSPQGNTIY,TRBJ1-3,TRBV11-2
ASSLGLAGDEQF,TRBJ2-1,TRBV5-4
ASSLGTRNTDTQY,TRBJ2-3,TRBV6-5
ASSIGGDSYEQY,TRBJ2-7,TRBV19
ASSLSYPSGTEAF,TRBJ1-1,TRBV19
ASTHGGRRETQY,TRBJ2-5,TRBV7-9
ASSEDSSYEQY,TRBJ2-7,TRBV10-1
ASSQGTGNQPQH,TRBJ1-5,TRBV4-1
AWSRDRQAYGYT,TRBJ1-2,TRBV30
ASEAGAGGYT,TRBJ1-2,TRBV6-1
ASRGGRSRNEQY,TRBJ2-7,TRBV6-5